These 16 T cell receptor beta chains came from one sample sequenced in a study of lymphopenia after photon versus proton radiotherapy. TCRdb keeps only in-frame clones here, not all; method: immunoSEQ multiplex PCR. Among some 27,000 clones, over 80% were seen once, and the ten largest hold approximately 19%. The sequences come from peripheral blood, collected from a patient treated with photon-based radiotherapy. The source is a man in his fifties with gastric cancer.

This chain links TRBV9 with TRBJ2-2, with 7 bases aligning to TRBD1. Germline CDR1 reads SGDLS; CDR2 reads YYNGEE. V was clipped by 0 bases and J by 7 bases; unmatched bases: 6. CDR3 length equals 15 residues. The CDR3 coding sequence is TGTGCCAGCAGCGTAGGAGGGGGCTGGGACGGGGAGCTGTTTTTT. Amino acids: CASSVGGGWDGELFF.

The V and J genes are TRBV5-8 and TRBJ1-4; 7 bases match TRBD1. CDR1 is SGHTS and CDR2 is YDEGEE in the germline V gene. V shed 4 bases, J shed 1 base, and the junction held 1 base outside the gene matches. This CDR3 has 14 residues. The CDR3 region is CASSQGGTNEKLFF. As DNA, the CDR3 is TGTGCCAGCAGCCAGGGGGGAACTAATGAAAAACTGTTTTTT.

The CDR3 sequence: CASSLMGNGYGYTF. The CDR3 DNA sequence: TGTGCCAGCAGCTTAATGGGGAACGGCTATGGCTACACCTTC. This chain links TRBV13 with TRBJ1-2; D unclear. CDR3 length equals 14 residues. Germline values: CDR1 PRHDT, CDR2 FYEKMQ (reference sequence). V was cut by 2 bases and J by 4 bases, with 11 bases left in between.

This chain connects TRBV4-1 to TRBJ1-3; 9 nucleotides agree with TRBD1. With 2 bases clipped from V and 4 bases from J, the junction kept 18 bases outside the gene matches. CDR1 MGHRA and CDR2 YSYEKL come from the germline V gene. The CDR3 contains 20 residues. CDR3 in DNA: TGCGCCAGCAGCCAAAAGTTTGGGACAGGGAGTATCGAATCCGGAAACACCATATATTTT. Protein product: CASSQKFGTGSIESGNTIYF.

This clone was counted a few times. This chain connects TRBV4-2 to TRBJ2-6; tentatively, D is TRBD2 (6 bases). Germline CDR1 reads LGHNA; CDR2 reads YNFKEQ. The CDR3 runs to 16 residues. The germline V and J ends were trimmed by 1 base and 0 bases, with 7 bases remaining between them. The CDR3 sequence: CASSQVGGSGANVLTF. As DNA, the CDR3 is TGTGCCAGCAGCCAAGTGGGGGGCTCTGGGGCCAACGTCCTGACTTTC.

V and J are TRBV7-8 and TRBJ1-6, with TRBD1 as a possible D gene (6 bases). Trimming pared 5 bases from V and 6 bases from J, leaving 20 bases between. The length of the CDR3 is 17 residues. CDR1 SGHVS and CDR2 FQNEAQ come from the germline V gene. CDR3 sequence: CASSQPYRQERNSPLHF. The DNA of the CDR3 is TGTGCCAGCAGCCAACCCTATAGACAGGAACGTAATTCACCCCTCCACTTT.

The chain is built from TRBV4-1 and TRBJ2-5; no definite D call. Deletions cut 3 bases from V and 1 base from J, with 12 bases between. In germline, CDR1 is MGHRA, CDR2 YSYEKL. There are 15 residues in the CDR3. The CDR3 sequence is CASSHVGEIQETQYF. The CDR3 DNA sequence: TGCGCCAGCAGCCATGTGGGCGAGATCCAAGAGACCCAGTACTTC.

The chain couples TRBV7-8 to TRBJ2-7, with no clear D. In germline, CDR1 is SGHVS, CDR2 FQNEAQ. The germline V and J ends were trimmed by 3 bases and 2 bases, with 8 bases remaining between them. This CDR3 is built from 13 residues. This CDR3 reads CASSLTSAYEQYF. The CDR3 DNA sequence: TGTGCCAGCAGCTTGACAAGTGCCTACGAGCAGTACTTC.

The chain joins TRBV2 to TRBJ1-1, with 9 bases identical to TRBD1. The CDR3 totals 14 residues. V gave up 4 bases and J gave up 3 bases; unmatched junction bases: 3. Germline CDR1 is SNHLY and CDR2 is FYNNEI. CDR3 in amino acids: CASSAGQGYTEAFF. The CDR3 nucleotides read TGTGCCAGCAGTGCGGGACAGGGTTACACTGAAGCTTTCTTT. Variable domain in full (rest from reference TRBV2 and TRBJ1-1): EPEVTQTPSHQVTQMGQEVILRCVPISNHLYFYWYRQILGQKVEFLVSFYNNEISEKSEIFDDQFSVERPDGSNFTLKIRSTKLEDSAMYFCASSAGQGYTEAFFGQGTRLTVV.

The rearrangement joins TRBV19 to TRBJ1-2; D might be TRBD1 (6 bases). The CDR3 is made up of 14 amino acids. CDR1 LNHDA and CDR2 SQIVND come from the germline V gene (reference sequence). With 4 bases removed from V and 8 bases from J, the gap between germline ends came to 17 bases. CDR3: CASSSSVRGYGYTF. The CDR3 DNA sequence: TGTGCCAGTAGTAGTTCGGTCAGGGGTTACGGCTACACCTTC.

The rearrangement joins TRBV6-6 to TRBJ2-4; TRBD2 matches at 8 bases. J lost 3 bases, V lost 6 bases, and 4 bases had no gene match. This CDR3 region has 14 residues. The germline gives CDR1 MNHNY, CDR2 SVGAGI (reference sequence). The CDR3 protein is CASSNLAGKNIQYF. In DNA, the CDR3 is TGTGCCAGCAGCAACCTAGCGGGCAAAAACATTCAGTACTTC.

This clone is a singleton in its sample. V gene TRBV6-5 combines with J gene TRBJ1-1; 7 bases align to TRBD1. CDR3 length: 14 residues. J was trimmed by 4 bases and V by 6 bases; bases with no gene match: 8. Germline V gene data show CDR1 as MNHEY and CDR2 as SVGAGI. CDR3 region: CASSLSTGRTEAFF. CDR3 coding DNA: TGTGCCAGCAGCTTATCGACAGGGCGCACTGAAGCTTTCTTT.

The V call is TRBV18, the J call TRBJ1-5; 7 nucleotides match TRBD1. CDR3 size: 15 residues. CDR1 is KGHSH and CDR2 is LQKENI in the germline V gene. The ends lost 4 bases at V and 3 bases at J; junction bases unmatched: 6. The CDR3 is CASSLRDSLNQPQHF. As DNA, the CDR3 is TGTGCCAGCTCACTCCGGGACAGCCTCAATCAGCCCCAGCATTTT. Supplemented by reference TRBV18 and TRBJ1-5, the full variable domain reads NAGVMQNPRHLVRRRGQEARLRCSPMKGHSHVYWYRQLPEEGLKFMVYLQKENIIDESGMPKERFSAEFPKEGPSILRIQQVVRGDSAAYFCASSLRDSLNQPQHFGDGTRLSIL.

Only a few counts were recorded for this clone. The CDR3 DNA reads TGTGCCAGCAGTGAGCAGCACACCGGGGAGCTGTTTTTT. Residues: CASSEQHTGELFF. This chain joins TRBV6-4 and TRBJ2-2; D is ambiguous. From germline, CDR1 is MRHNA and CDR2 SNTAGT. This CDR3 is 13 amino acids long. The V end was cut by 3 bases, the J end by 3 bases, with 5 bases between.

V and J are TRBV5-1 and TRBJ1-1, with no clear D. From germline, CDR1 is SGHRS and CDR2 YFSETQ. V lost 3 bases and J 0 bases, leaving 18 bases between the germline ends. This CDR3 is 17 amino acids long. The CDR3 reads CASSSTIQTGMNTEAFF. The CDR3 DNA is TGCGCCAGCAGCTCCACAATACAGACGGGGATGAACACTGAAGCTTTCTTT.

V is TRBV19 and J is TRBJ2-3; D unresolved. The CDR3 is 15 amino acids. V dropped 7 bases and J dropped 5 bases, with 19 bases sitting between them. Germline loops: CDR1 LNHDA, CDR2 SQIVND (reference sequence). This chain's CDR3 is CASTLSGSSIDTQYF. In nucleotides, the CDR3 is TGTGCCAGTACCCTCAGTGGATCAAGTATAGATACGCAGTATTTT.